This T cell receptor beta chain stems from a study of blood T cell repertoires in COVID-19. Turning to the study itself: From the United States, Italy and Spain came samples of acute and convalescent COVID-19. In each case, the material was cDNA or gDNA derived from T cells, B-cell-depleted T cells, or PBMCs.

The cohort comprised adults aged about 18 to 89 years residing in 20 to 30 US areas. This CDR3 spans 15 amino acids. The germline V gene encodes CDR1 SNHLY and CDR2 FYNNEI. V trimming: 3 bases; J trimming: 2 bases; junction bases outside the gene matches: 5. In the original workflow: Quantification of nucleated cells was approximated via reference gene primer amplification. TCRdb's table, derived via immunoSEQ multiplex PCR, lists solely in-frame clones and lacks some. From that table come the V and J calls and clone size; the DNA was used to work out D and trimming. The table records fewer than 350,000 clones, under 90% of them present only once. This clone has a single count.

The sequencing sample was made of PBMCs or T cells enriched from blood (not recorded which). The V gene is TRBV2, the J gene TRBJ2-3; 7 nucleotides match TRBD2. The source of this sequence is a man aged 55 to 69 who had recovered from COVID-19. In DNA, the CDR3 is TGTGCCAGCAGTGAGCGGGAGACCGTCACAGATACGCAGTATTTT. It yields the protein CASSERETVTDTQYF.